This T cell receptor (gamma chain) was obtained from a study of Vδ1+ human thymocytes. Study results and caveats: Unlike peripheral blood Vdelta1+ controls, thymic delta-chain sequences included roughly 22% Vdelta2 and few Vdelta3. Highly polyclonal TRG and TRD repertoires with Gaussian CDR3 length distributions appeared in thymus. TRG sequences recurred across donors, whereas TRD sequences stayed essentially private.

This clone was observed a single time. The target antigen is unknown. The template was reverse-transcribed extracted RNA. Multiplex PCR used pooled V-gene forward primers and a constant-region reverse primer to amplify CDR3s. TCRdb re-called the multiplex PCR reads through CATT. The sample has several thousand gamma-chain clones; 42% are singletons. After alphabeta T cell depletion, CD3+ Vdelta1+ Vdelta2- thymocytes were sorted. Between roughly 98% and 99.6% of sorted thymocytes were Vdelta1+. The CDR3 has 14 residues. This clonotype was sampled from a boy younger than two who had congenital heart surgery. For the J gene the call is TRGJ1 or TRGJ2; the V gene lacks a call. The sample taken for sequencing was Vdelta1+ gamma-delta thymocytes from the thymus. Indicated subset: FACS-sorted CD3+ TCRalphabeta- TCRVdelta1+ TCRVdelta2- thymocytes. CDR3 in amino acids: CATWDGLYYKRKLF. The CDR3 nucleotides are TGTGCCACCTGGGACGGCCTTTATTATAAGAGGAAACTCTTT.